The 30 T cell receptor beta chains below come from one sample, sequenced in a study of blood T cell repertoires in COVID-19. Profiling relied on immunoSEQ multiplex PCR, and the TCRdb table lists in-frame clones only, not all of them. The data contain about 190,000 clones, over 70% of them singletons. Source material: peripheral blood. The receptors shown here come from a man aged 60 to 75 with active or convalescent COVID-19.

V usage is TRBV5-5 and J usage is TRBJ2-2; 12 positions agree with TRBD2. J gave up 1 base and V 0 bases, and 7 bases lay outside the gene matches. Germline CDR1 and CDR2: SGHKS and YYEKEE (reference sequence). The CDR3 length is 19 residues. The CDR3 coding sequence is TGTGCCAGCAGCTTGGATCGGACTAGCGGGAAGGGGAACACCGGGGAGCTGTTTTTT. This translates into CASSLDRTSGKGNTGELFF.

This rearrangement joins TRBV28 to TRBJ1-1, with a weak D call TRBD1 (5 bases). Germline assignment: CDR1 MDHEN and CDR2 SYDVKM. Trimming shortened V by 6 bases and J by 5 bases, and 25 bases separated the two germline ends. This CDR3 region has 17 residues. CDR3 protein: CASRAFAGRGFGTEAFF. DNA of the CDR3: TGTGCCAGCAGGGCCTTTGCCGGGAGGGGATTTGGTACTGAAGCTTTCTTT.

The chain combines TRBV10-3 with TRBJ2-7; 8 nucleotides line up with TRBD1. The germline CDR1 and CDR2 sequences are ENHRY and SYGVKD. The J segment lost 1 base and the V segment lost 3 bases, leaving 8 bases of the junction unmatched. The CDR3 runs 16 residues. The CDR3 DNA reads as TGTGCCATCAGTGAACTGACCCGGGACAGGTCCTACGAGCAGTACTTC. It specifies CAISELTRDRSYEQYF.

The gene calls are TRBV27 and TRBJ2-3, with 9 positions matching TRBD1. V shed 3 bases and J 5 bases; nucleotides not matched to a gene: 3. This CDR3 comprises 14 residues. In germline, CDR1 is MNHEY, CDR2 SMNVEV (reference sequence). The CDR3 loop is CASSLGTGRDTQYF. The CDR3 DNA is TGTGCCAGCAGTTTGGGGACAGGGAGAGATACGCAGTATTTT.

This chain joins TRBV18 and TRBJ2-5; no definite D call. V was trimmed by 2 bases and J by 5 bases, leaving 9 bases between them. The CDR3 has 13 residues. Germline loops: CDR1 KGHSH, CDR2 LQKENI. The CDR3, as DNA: TGTGCCAGCTCACCAGCCCCCCAGGAGACCCAGTACTTC. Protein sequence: CASSPAPQETQYF.

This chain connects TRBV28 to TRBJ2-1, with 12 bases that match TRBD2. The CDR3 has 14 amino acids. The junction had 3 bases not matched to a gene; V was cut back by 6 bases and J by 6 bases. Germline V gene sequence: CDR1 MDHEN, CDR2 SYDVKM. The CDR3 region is CASRRLAGANEQFF. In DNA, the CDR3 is TGTGCCAGCAGGCGACTAGCGGGGGCCAATGAGCAGTTCTTC.

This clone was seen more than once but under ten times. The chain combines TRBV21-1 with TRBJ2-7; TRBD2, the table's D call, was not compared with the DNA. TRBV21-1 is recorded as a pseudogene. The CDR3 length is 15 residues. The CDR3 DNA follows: TGTGCCAGCAGCAAAGGGAGGAGACGGGCTTACGAGCAGTACTTC. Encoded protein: CASSKGRRRAYEQYF.

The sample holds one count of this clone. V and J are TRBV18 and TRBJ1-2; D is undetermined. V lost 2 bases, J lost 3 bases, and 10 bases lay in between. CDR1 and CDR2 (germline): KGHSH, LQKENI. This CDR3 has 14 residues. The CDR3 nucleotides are TGTGCCAGCTCACCAGTTCGGGATGACTATGGCTACACCTTC. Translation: CASSPVRDDYGYTF.

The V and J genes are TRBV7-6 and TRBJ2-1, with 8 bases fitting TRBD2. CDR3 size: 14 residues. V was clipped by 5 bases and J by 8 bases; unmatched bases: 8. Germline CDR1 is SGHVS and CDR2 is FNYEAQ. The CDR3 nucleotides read TGTGCCAGCAGCCCCGGGAGGGCCGTCTATGAGCAGTTCTTC. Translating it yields CASSPGRAVYEQFF.

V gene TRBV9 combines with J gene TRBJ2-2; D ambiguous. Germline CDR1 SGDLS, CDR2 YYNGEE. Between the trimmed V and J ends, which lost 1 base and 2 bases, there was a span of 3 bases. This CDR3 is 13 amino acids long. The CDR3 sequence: CASSVSNTGELFF. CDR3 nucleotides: TGTGCCAGCAGCGTATCTAACACCGGGGAGCTGTTTTTT.

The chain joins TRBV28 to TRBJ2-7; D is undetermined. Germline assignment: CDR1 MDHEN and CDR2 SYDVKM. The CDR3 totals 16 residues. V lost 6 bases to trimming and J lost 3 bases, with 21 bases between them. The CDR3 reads CASSPTPTKISYEQYF. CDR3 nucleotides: TGTGCCAGCAGCCCCACGCCGACAAAAATCAGCTACGAGCAGTACTTC.

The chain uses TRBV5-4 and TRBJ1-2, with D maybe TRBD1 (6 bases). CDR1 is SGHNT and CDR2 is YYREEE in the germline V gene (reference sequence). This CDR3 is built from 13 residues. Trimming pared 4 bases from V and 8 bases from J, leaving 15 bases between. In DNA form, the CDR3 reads TGTGCCAGCAGCACAACAGGGAAATGGGGCTACACCTTC. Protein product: CASSTTGKWGYTF.

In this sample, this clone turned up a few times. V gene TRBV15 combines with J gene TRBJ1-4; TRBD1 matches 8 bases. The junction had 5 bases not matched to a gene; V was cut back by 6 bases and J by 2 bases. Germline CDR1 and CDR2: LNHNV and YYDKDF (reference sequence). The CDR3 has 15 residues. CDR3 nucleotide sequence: TGTGCCACCAGTGCCGCAGGGGGCACTAATGAAAAACTGTTTTTT. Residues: CATSAAGGTNEKLFF.

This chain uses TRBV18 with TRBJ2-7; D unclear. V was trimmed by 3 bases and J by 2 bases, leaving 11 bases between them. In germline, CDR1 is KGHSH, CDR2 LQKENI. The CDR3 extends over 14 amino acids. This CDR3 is CASSPRNLPYEQYF. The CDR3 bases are TGTGCCAGCTCACCCAGGAATTTGCCCTACGAGCAGTACTTC.

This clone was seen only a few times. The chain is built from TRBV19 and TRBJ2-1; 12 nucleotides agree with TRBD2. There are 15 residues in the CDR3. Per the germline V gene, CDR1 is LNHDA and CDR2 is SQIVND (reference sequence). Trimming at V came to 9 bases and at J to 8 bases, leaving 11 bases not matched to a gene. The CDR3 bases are TGTGCCAGCGGACTAGCGGGAAAGGACGGCGATGAGCAGTTCTTC. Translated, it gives CASGLAGKDGDEQFF.

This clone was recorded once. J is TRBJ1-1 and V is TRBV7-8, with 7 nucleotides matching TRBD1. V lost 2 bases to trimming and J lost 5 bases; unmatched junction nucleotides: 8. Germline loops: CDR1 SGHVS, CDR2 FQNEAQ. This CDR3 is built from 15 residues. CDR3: CASSLRYRGRTEAFF. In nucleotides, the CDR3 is TGTGCCAGCAGCTTAAGGTACAGGGGAAGGACTGAAGCTTTCTTT.

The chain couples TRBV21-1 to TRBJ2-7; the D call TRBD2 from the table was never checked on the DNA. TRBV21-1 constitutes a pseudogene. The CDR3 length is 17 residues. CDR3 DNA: TGTGCCAGCAGCCTTGGCGTCCCGGAGGCCAAGTCTTACGAGCAGTACTTC. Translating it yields CASSLGVPEAKSYEQYF.

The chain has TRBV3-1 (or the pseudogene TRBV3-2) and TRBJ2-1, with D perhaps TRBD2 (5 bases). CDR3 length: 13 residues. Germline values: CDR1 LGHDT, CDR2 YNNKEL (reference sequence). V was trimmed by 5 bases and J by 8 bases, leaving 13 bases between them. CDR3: CASSSLAEDEQFF. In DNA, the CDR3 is TGTGCCAGCAGCTCGCTAGCTGAGGATGAGCAGTTCTTC.

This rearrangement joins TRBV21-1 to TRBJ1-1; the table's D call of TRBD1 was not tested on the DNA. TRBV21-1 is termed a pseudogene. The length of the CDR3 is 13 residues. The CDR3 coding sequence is TGTGCCAGCAGTCCTTCAGGTGGTGCTGAAGCTTTCTTT. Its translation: CASSPSGGAEAFF.

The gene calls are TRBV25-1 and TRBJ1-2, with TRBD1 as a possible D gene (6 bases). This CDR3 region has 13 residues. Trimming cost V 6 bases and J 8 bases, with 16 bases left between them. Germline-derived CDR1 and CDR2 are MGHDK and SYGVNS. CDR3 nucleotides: TGTGCCAGCAGGAACCAGGGGTTTGAGGGCTACACCTTC. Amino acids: CASRNQGFEGYTF.

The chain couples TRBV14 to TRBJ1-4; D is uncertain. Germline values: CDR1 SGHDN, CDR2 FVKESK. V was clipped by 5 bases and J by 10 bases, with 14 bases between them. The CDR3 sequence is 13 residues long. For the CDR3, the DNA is TGTGCCAGCAGCTTGCAGGCATCCGGAAAACTGTTTTTT. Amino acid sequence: CASSLQASGKLFF.

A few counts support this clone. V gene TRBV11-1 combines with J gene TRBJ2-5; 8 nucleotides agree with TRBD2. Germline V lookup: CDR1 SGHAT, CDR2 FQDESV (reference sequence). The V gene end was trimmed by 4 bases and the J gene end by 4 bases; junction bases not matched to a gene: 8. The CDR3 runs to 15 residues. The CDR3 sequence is CASSSYGGAGETQYF. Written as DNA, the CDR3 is TGTGCCAGCAGCTCCTACGGGGGGGCTGGAGAGACCCAGTACTTC.

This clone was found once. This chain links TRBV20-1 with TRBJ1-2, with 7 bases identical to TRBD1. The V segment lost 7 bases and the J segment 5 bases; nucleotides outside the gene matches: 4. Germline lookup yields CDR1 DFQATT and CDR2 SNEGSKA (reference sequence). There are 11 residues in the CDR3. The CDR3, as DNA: TGCAGTGTCTCAGGGGGATATGGCTACACCTTC. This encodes CSVSGGYGYTF.

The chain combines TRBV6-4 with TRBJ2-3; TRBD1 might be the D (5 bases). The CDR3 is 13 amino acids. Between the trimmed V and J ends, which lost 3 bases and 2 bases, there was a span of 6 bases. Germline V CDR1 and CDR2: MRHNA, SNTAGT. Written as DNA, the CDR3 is TGTGCCAGCAGTGAGGGGCACACAGATACGCAGTATTTT. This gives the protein CASSEGHTDTQYF.

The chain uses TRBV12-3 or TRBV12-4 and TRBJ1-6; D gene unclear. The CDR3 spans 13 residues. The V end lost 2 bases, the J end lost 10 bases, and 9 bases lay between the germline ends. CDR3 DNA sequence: TGTGCCAGCAGTTTAAGTGGAGAATCACCCCTCCACTTT. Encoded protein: CASSLSGESPLHF.

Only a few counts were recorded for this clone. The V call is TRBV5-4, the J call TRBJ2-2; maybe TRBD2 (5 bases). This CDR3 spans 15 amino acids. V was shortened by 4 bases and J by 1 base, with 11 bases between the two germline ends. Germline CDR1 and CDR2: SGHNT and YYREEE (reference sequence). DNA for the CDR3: TGTGCCAGCAGCCTCCTAGCTCTGAACACCGGGGAGCTGTTTTTT. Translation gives CASSLLALNTGELFF.

CDR3 residues: CASSVALTDTQYF. The CDR3 DNA sequence: TGTGCCAGCAGCGTAGCCCTCACAGATACGCAGTATTTT. The rearrangement uses TRBV9 and TRBJ2-3; D is undetermined. CDR1 is SGDLS and CDR2 is YYNGEE in the germline V gene. The CDR3 is 13 residues long. The V end was cut by 0 bases, the J end by 2 bases, with 4 bases between.

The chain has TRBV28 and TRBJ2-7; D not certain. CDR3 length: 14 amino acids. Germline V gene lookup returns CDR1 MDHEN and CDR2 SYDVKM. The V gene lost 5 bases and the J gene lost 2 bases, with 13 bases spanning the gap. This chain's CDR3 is CASSIPGGTYEQYF. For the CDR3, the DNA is TGTGCCAGCAGTATTCCTGGCGGCACCTACGAGCAGTACTTC.

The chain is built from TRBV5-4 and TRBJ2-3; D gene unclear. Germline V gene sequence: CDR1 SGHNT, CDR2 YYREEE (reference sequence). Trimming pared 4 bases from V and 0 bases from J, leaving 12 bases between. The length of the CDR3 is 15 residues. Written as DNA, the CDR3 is TGTGCCAGCAGCCCTTATCTCCCTAGCACAGATACGCAGTATTTT. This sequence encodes CASSPYLPSTDTQYF.

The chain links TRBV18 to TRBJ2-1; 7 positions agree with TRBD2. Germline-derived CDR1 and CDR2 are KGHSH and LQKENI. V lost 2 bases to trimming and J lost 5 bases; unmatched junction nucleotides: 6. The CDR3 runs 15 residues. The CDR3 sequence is CASSPGLEINNEQFF. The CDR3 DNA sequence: TGTGCCAGCTCACCAGGACTAGAGATAAACAATGAGCAGTTCTTC.